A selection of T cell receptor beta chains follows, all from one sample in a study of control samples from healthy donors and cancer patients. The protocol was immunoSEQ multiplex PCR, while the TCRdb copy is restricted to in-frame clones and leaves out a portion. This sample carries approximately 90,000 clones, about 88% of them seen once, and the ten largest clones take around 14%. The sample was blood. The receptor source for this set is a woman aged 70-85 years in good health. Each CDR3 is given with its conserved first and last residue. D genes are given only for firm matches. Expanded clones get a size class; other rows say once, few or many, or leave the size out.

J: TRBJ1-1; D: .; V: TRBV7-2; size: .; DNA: TGTGCCAGCAGCTTAGTCGGGGGGGGAGACACTGAAGCTTTCTTT; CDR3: CASSLVGGGDTEAFF
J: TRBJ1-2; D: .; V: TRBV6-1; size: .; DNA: TGTGCCAGCAGTGAAAGGGGCGCTAACGCCTATGGCTACACCTTC; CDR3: CASSERGANAYGYTF
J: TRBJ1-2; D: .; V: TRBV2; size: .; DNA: TGTGCCAGCCGGAATCTTGCCAATGGCTACACCTTC; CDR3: CASRNLANGYTF
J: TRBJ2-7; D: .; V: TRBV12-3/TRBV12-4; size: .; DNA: TGTGCCAGCAGTTTAGGTCATGACTACGAGCAGTACTTC; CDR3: CASSLGHDYEQYF
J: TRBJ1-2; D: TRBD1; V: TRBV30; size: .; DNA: TGTGCCTGGAGTGTACTTCGGGACAGGGGGCCCACCTTC; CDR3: CAWSVLRDRGPTF
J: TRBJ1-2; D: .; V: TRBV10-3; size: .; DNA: TGTGCCATCAGAGGCAGGGAAGTTTCTAACTATGGCTACACCTTC; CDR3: CAIRGREVSNYGYTF
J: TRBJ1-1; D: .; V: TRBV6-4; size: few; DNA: TGTGCCAGCAGTGTCAGCCAGAACACTGAAGCTTTCTTT; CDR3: CASSVSQNTEAFF
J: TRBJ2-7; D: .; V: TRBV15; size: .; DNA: TGTGCCACCAGCAGAGGAGCACCACAGGGATACGAGCAGTACTTC; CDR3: CATSRGAPQGYEQYF
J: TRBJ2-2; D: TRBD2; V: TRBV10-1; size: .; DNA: TGCGCCAGCAGTTCACCCGGACTAGCAGGGACGAACACCGGGGAGCTGTTTTTT; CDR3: CASSSPGLAGTNTGELFF
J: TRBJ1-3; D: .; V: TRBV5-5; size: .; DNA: TGTGCCAGCGGATTGGGACTGAGCTCTGGAAACACCATATATTTT; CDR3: CASGLGLSSGNTIYF
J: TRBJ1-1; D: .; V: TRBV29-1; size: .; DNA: TGCAGCGCCGAGGACAGAGGAAAATTGGAAGCTTTCTTT; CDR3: CSAEDRGKLEAFF
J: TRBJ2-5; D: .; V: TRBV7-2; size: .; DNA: TGTGCCAGCAGCTTCATGCAAGAGACCCAGTACTTC; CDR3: CASSFMQETQYF
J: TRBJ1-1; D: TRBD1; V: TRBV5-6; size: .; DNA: TGTGCCAGCAGCTTGGTTAGTGGTCAGGGGGGCACTGAAGCTTTCTTT; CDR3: CASSLVSGQGGTEAFF
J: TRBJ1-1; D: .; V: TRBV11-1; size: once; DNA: TGTGCCAGCAGCTTAAAGCCTCAGGGGACTGAAGCTTTCTTT; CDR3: CASSLKPQGTEAFF
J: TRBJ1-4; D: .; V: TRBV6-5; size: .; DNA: TGTGCCAGCAGTTATAGCGGCAGACTTAATGAAAAACTGTTTTTT; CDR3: CASSYSGRLNEKLFF
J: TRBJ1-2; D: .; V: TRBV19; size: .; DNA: TGTGCCAGTAGTACAAACTACAGGAGGGGCTACACCTTC; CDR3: CASSTNYRRGYTF
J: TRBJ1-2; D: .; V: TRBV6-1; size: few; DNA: TGTGCCAGCAGTGAAGTGATGGTTCCTAACTATGGCTACACCTTC; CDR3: CASSEVMVPNYGYTF
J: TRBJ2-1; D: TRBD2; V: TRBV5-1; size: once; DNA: TGCGCCAGCAGCCAACTAGCGGGAAGCTACAATGAGCAGTTCTTC; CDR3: CASSQLAGSYNEQFF
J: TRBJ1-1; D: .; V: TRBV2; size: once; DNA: TGTGCCAGCAGTGAAAGGCAGGGTGGTGAAGCTTTCTTT; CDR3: CASSERQGGEAFF
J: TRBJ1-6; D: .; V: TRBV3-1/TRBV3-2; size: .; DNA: TGTGCCAGCAGCCAAGTGGCGATAAATTCACCCCTCCACTTT; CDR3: CASSQVAINSPLHF
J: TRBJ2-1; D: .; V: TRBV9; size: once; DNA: TGTGCCAGCAGCGTAGCTTCGACCCAACAAGGGAATGAGCAGTTCTTC; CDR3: CASSVASTQQGNEQFF
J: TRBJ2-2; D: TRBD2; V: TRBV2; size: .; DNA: TGTGCCAGCAGAGCTAGCGGAGTCACCGGGGAGCTGTTTTTT; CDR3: CASRASGVTGELFF
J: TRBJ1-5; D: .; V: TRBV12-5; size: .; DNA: TGTGCTAGTGGTTTGGTATTTAAGAATCAGCCCCAGCATTTT; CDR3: CASGLVFKNQPQHF
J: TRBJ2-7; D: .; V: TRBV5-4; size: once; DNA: TGTGCCAGCAGCTTGGTGGCGGGGGCATACTACGAGCAGTACTTC; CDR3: CASSLVAGAYYEQYF
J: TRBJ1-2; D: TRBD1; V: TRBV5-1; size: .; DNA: TGCGCCAGCAGCCCGGGACAGGGCCCTGATGGCTACACCTTC; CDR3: CASSPGQGPDGYTF
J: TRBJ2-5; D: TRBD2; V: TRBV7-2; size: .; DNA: TGTGCCAGCAAGAGCGGGGGCCCCACAGAGACCCAGTACTTC; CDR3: CASKSGGPTETQYF
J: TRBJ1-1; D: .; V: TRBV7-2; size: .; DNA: TGTGCCAGCAGCTTAGGCCCCGGGGGCCACCTTGAAGCTTTCTTT; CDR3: CASSLGPGGHLEAFF
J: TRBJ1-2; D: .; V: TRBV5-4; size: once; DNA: TGTGCCAGCAGCTTGTGGGGTAACTATGGCTACACCTTC; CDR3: CASSLWGNYGYTF